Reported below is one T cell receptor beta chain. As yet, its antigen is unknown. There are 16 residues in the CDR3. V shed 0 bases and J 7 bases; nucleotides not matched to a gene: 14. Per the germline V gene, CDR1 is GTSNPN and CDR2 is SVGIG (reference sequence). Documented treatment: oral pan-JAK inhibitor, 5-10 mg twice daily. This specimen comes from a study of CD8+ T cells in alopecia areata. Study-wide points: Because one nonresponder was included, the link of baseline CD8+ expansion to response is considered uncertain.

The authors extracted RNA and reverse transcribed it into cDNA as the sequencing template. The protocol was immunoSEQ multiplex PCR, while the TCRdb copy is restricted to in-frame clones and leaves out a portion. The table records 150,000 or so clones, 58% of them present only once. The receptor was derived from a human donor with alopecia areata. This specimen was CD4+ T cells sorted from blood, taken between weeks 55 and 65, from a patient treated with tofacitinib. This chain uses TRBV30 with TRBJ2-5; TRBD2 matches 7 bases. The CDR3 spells CAWSVIGARTGGTQYF. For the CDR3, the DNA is TGTGCCTGGAGTGTAATCGGTGCGCGGACGGGGGGGACCCAGTACTTC.